Shown below are 12 T cell receptor beta chains from a single sample sequenced in a study of regulatory T cells in long-lasting Graves disease. Documented time point: newly diagnosed GD, antithyroid drugs for less than 3 months. The TCR library was prepared using RNA isolated from PBMCs. Construction of TCR beta libraries relied on iRepertoire HTBI primers and on Arm-PCR targeting CDR3 regions. From the multiplex PCR reads, TCRdb called clonotypes with MiXCR, one entry per CDR3 protein. The sample consists of fewer than 500,000 distinct CDR3 sequences, under 20% of them appearing once. These same records also appear under a second study, on T cells in Graves' hyperthyroidism and ophthalmopathy.

The sequences come from peripheral blood mononuclear cells (PBMCs), collected at new diagnosis, from a patient treated with antithyroid drugs. These receptors all come from a man aged 40-49 years with Graves disease.

This clonotype was detected only a few times. The gene calls are TRBV20-1 and TRBJ2-1; D is uncertain. This CDR3 has 15 amino acids. The V gene's germline CDR1 is DFQATT and CDR2 SNEGSKA (reference sequence). V lost 0 bases, J lost 6 bases, and 15 bases lay in between. The CDR3 DNA reads TGCAGTGCTAGAGATCTCGGGTTTGGGTCCAATGAGCAGTTCTTC. Its translation: CSARDLGFGSNEQFF.

The chain uses TRBV12-3 or TRBV12-4 and TRBJ2-2; D could derive from TRBD1 or TRBD2 (5 bases each). The germline V and J ends were trimmed by 6 bases and 7 bases, with 12 bases remaining between them. This CDR3 has 13 residues. CDR3 DNA: TGTGCCAGCAGCTGGGACCCCGGCGGGGAGCTGTTTTTT. Its protein is CASSWDPGGELFF.

V usage is TRBV11-2 and J usage is TRBJ2-7; TRBD1 agrees at 9 bases. The V gene end was trimmed by 8 bases and the J gene end by 4 bases; junction bases not matched to a gene: 12. Germline lookup yields CDR1 SGHAT and CDR2 FQNNGV. This CDR3 has 15 residues. The CDR3 DNA follows: TGTGCCAGCGCTCCGCCGGGACAGGGAGAATACGAGCAGTACTTC. Translation: CASAPPGQGEYEQYF.

This clonotype was counted many times. The V gene is TRBV5-1, the J gene TRBJ2-7; D possibly corresponds to TRBD1 (6 bases). Germline V gives CDR1 SGHRS, CDR2 YFSETQ. Trimming cost V 0 bases and J 0 bases, with 7 bases left between them. This CDR3 has 14 amino acids. The CDR3 is CASSLDRASYEQYF. The CDR3 DNA reads TGCGCCAGCAGCTTGGACAGGGCCTCCTACGAGCAGTACTTC.

Remarks on this clonotype: The junction departs from the called germline gene at one end, perhaps through a read error. DNA for the CDR3: TGCGCCAGCAGCCCCATTTGGAGAGACAGGGACAATGAGCAGCTCTTC. Residues: CASSPIWRDRDNEQLF. The rearrangement uses TRBV4-1 and TRBJ2-1, with 7 bases matching TRBD1. The CDR3 runs to 16 residues. The germline V gene encodes CDR1 MGHRA and CDR2 YSYEKL.

This clonotype occurred many times. This sequence joins TRBV27 and TRBJ1-2; D gene unclear. V shed 6 bases and J shed 5 bases, with 16 bases lying between them. The CDR3 has 14 amino acids. Germline-derived CDR1 and CDR2 are MNHEY and SMNVEV (reference sequence). CDR3 nucleotide sequence: TGTGCCAGCAGCCAAAAAACAGCGGTTTATGGCTACACCTTC. Its protein product is CASSQKTAVYGYTF.

The chain employs TRBV7-2 and TRBJ1-5; TRBD1 aligns across 9 bases. With 5 bases clipped from V and 6 bases from J, the junction kept 8 bases outside the gene matches. Germline CDR1 is SGHTA and CDR2 is FQGNSA. The CDR3 is 15 residues long. CDR3 bases: TGTGCCAGCAGCCCCGGGACAGGGTACGTTCAGCCCCAGCATTTT. The encoded protein is CASSPGTGYVQPQHF.

This clonotype has a count of ten or more. The gene calls are TRBV24-1 and TRBJ2-1; no definite D call. Trimming removed 1 base from V and 8 bases from J, with 8 bases in between. CDR1 KGHDR and CDR2 SFDVKD come from the germline V gene. This CDR3 has 13 residues. For the CDR3, the DNA is TGTGCCACCAGTGATTTACCCTTGGATGAGCAGTTCTTC. The encoded protein is CATSDLPLDEQFF.

This clonotype was seen only a few times. The rearrangement links TRBV20-1 to TRBJ2-7; D is uncertain. V lost 2 bases and J 7 bases, leaving 12 bases between the germline ends. Germline V gene lookup returns CDR1 DFQATT and CDR2 SNEGSKA (reference sequence). The CDR3 has 12 amino acids. Written as DNA, the CDR3 is TGCAGTGCTAGACCCGGGCCTTGGGAGCAGTACTTC. It specifies CSARPGPWEQYF.

The sample holds many counts of this clonotype. The DNA of the CDR3 is TGCAGTGCTAGAGATCCGTCTGGACTAGCGGGAGGGCCGGGGTACTTC. This gives the protein CSARDPSGLAGGPGYF. This chain uses TRBV20-1 with TRBJ2-5, with 15 bases fitting TRBD2. The CDR3 has 16 residues. From germline, CDR1 is DFQATT and CDR2 SNEGSKA (reference sequence). V shed 0 bases and J 13 bases; nucleotides not matched to a gene: 12.

This clonotype occurred many times. The rearrangement links TRBV28 to TRBJ1-2; TRBD1 matches at 8 bases. In germline, CDR1 is MDHEN, CDR2 SYDVKM. The CDR3 consists of 15 residues. Trimming took 3 bases from V and 4 from J; bases not matched to a gene: 7. In nucleotides, the CDR3 is TGTGCCAGCAGTTTTCCCCAGGGGGCCTCCTATGGCTACACCTTC. Its translation is CASSFPQGASYGYTF.

This clonotype occurred many times. The chain couples TRBV6-1 to TRBJ2-2; 10 bases match TRBD2. Germline loops: CDR1 MNHNS, CDR2 SASEGT. V trimming: 8 bases; J trimming: 7 bases; junction bases outside the gene matches: 13. The CDR3 has 16 residues. CDR3 amino acids: CASLKAAGGPSGELFF. CDR3 nucleotide sequence: TGTGCCAGCCTTAAGGCAGCGGGGGGGCCGAGCGGGGAGCTGTTTTTT.